The TCR beta chain described here comes from a study of blood T cell repertoires in COVID-19. Study background: Acute and convalescent COVID-19 samples came from the United States, Italy and Spain.

The authors' processing: Amplifying reference gene primers gave estimates of nucleated cell counts. TCRdb's copy holds only in-frame clones and misses some; the assay was immunoSEQ multiplex PCR. D and trimming come from the DNA, and the V and J calls and clone size come from that table. The data contain roughly 73,000 clones, around 86% of them singletons. With 6 bases clipped from V and 5 bases from J, the junction kept 12 bases outside the gene matches. Germline CDR1 SNHLY, CDR2 FYNNEI. The CDR3 extends over 16 amino acids. The sequence was collected from a man between 70 and 80 years old with active COVID-19. The sample taken for sequencing was peripheral blood. The chain recombines TRBV2 with TRBJ2-5, with TRBD2 matching over 10 bases. CDR3: CASRRDLAGVRETQYF. The CDR3 bases are TGTGCCAGCAGGCGAGACCTAGCGGGAGTTCGGGAGACCCAGTACTTC.